Listed below are T cell receptor beta chains from one sample, sequenced in a study of cytomegalovirus exposure and HLA in healthy donors. Clones were sequenced by immunoSEQ multiplex PCR, and TCRdb holds only the in-frame ones, with some missing. The sample has more than 95,000 clones; over 80% are singletons. Specimen: PBMCs. The receptors here all came from a man aged 18 to 29 in good health and CMV-seropositive. Each CDR3 is given with its conserved first and last residue. A D gene is named only where the DNA matches it firmly. The listing skips clone size in some rows; elsewhere it reads once, few, many or a size class.

>.|TRBV6-6|.|TRBJ2-2
CASGGARTGELFF
TGTGCCAGCGGCGGGGCCCGGACCGGGGAGCTGTTTTTT
>once|TRBV5-4|.|TRBJ1-2
CASSPGQPNYGYTF
TGTGCCAGCAGCCCAGGACAGCCTAACTATGGCTACACCTTC
>.|TRBV27|TRBD1|TRBJ1-2
CASSTQGQKFYGYTF
TGTGCCAGCAGCACCCAGGGACAGAAGTTCTATGGCTACACCTTC
>.|TRBV6-4|TRBD1|TRBJ1-6
CASSGDSTSPLHF
TGTGCCAGCAGTGGGGACAGTACCTCACCCCTCCACTTT
>.|TRBV10-3|.|TRBJ1-2
CAISDPDSSIYGYTF
TGTGCCATCAGTGACCCGGACAGCTCCATCTATGGCTACACCTTC
>.|TRBV6-5|.|TRBJ1-1
CASSSRGLEAFF
TGTGCCAGCAGTTCCAGAGGTTTAGAGGCTTTCTTT
>once|TRBV30|TRBD2|TRBJ2-7
CAWRRDYIYEQYF
TGTGCCTGGAGAAGGGACTACATCTACGAGCAGTACTTC
>.|TRBV7-3|TRBD2|TRBJ2-1
CASSRRERGVYNEQFF
TGTGCCAGCAGCCGCCGGGAGCGGGGGGTCTACAATGAGCAGTTCTTC
>.|TRBV6-5|TRBD1|TRBJ1-1
CASSYGQANTEAFF
TGTGCCAGCAGTTACGGACAGGCGAACACTGAAGCTTTCTTT
>.|TRBV29-1|.|TRBJ1-1
CSVVFQGRGTEAFF
TGCAGCGTTGTATTTCAGGGGCGCGGCACTGAAGCTTTCTTT
>.|TRBV29-1|.|TRBJ2-1
CSVFTAGGEQFF
TGCAGCGTTTTTACGGCCGGCGGTGAGCAGTTCTTC
>.|TRBV4-1|.|TRBJ2-3
CASSQDSTDTQYF
TGCGCCAGCAGCCAAGACAGTACAGATACGCAGTATTTT
>.|TRBV9|TRBD1|TRBJ1-1
CASSARQGDSNTEAFF
TGTGCCAGCAGCGCTCGACAGGGGGACTCGAACACTGAAGCTTTCTTT
>.|TRBV7-8|TRBD1|TRBJ2-7
CASSSQAGGEQYF
TGTGCCAGCAGCAGTCAGGCAGGGGGCGAGCAGTACTTC
>.|TRBV27|.|TRBJ2-1
CASSLSGGLGNEQFF
TGTGCCAGCAGTTTATCCGGGGGGCTAGGCAATGAGCAGTTCTTC
>.|TRBV25-1|.|TRBJ2-7
CASSVGGIYEQYF
TGTGCCAGCAGTGTTGGAGGGATCTACGAGCAGTACTTC
>.|TRBV10-2|.|TRBJ2-2
CASSVDSTGELFF
TGCGCCAGCAGCGTAGACTCCACCGGGGAGCTGTTTTTT
>.|TRBV27|.|TRBJ1-1
CASSLSVGGGTEAFF
TGTGCCAGCAGTTTATCGGTGGGGGGGGGCACTGAAGCTTTCTTT
>.|TRBV6-5|TRBD1|TRBJ1-5
CASSHQGARAQHF
TGTGCCAGCAGTCACCAGGGGGCTAGGGCCCAGCATTTT
>.|TRBV4-1|.|TRBJ1-5
CASGTGSPNQPQHF
TGCGCCAGCGGAACAGGGTCCCCAAATCAGCCCCAGCATTTT
>.|TRBV6-1|.|TRBJ2-2
CASSGPTRDANTGELFF
TGTGCCAGCAGTGGTCCCACTAGAGACGCGAACACCGGGGAGCTGTTTTTT
>.|TRBV6-1|.|TRBJ2-3
CASRTLGGTDTQYF
TGTGCCAGCAGAACGTTAGGGGGCACAGATACGCAGTATTTT
>.|TRBV6-6|TRBD1|TRBJ2-2
CASSLGQGRKTGELFF
TGTGCCAGCAGTTTGGGACAGGGTAGGAAAACCGGGGAGCTGTTTTTT
>.|TRBV6-5|.|TRBJ2-3
CASTFPSTDTQYF
TGTGCCAGCACGTTCCCCAGCACAGATACGCAGTATTTT
>.|TRBV11-2|.|TRBJ2-7
CASSLGQSYEQYF
TGTGCCAGCAGCTTAGGACAATCCTACGAGCAGTACTTC
>.|TRBV7-9|.|TRBJ1-1
CASSLGLSQQGLWGTEAFF
TGTGCCAGCAGCTTAGGGTTAAGTCAGCAGGGACTATGGGGCACTGAAGCTTTCTTT
>.|TRBV14|.|TRBJ2-1
CASSQGPVSRNEQFF
TGTGCCAGCAGCCAAGGCCCGGTAAGCAGGAATGAGCAGTTCTTC
>.|TRBV7-2|.|TRBJ2-7
CASSLGGASSYEQYF
TGTGCCAGCAGTTTGGGGGGTGCTAGCTCCTACGAGCAGTACTTC
>once|TRBV5-6|.|TRBJ2-3
CASSLAADWATDTQYF
TGTGCCAGCAGCTTGGCCGCAGATTGGGCGACGGATACGCAGTATTTT
>.|TRBV5-1|.|TRBJ1-2
CASSPEGGGGFYGYTF
TGCGCCAGCAGCCCCGAGGGGGGGGGCGGCTTCTATGGCTACACCTTC
>.|TRBV7-9|TRBD1|TRBJ1-2
CASSPTGEHGYTF
TGTGCCAGCAGTCCAACAGGGGAGCATGGCTACACCTTC
>.|TRBV7-9|.|TRBJ1-1
CASSTAPGENTEAFF
TGTGCCAGCAGCACTGCCCCGGGAGAGAACACTGAAGCTTTCTTT
>once|TRBV6-4|.|TRBJ2-7
CASPALGQSYEQYF
TGTGCCAGCCCAGCGTTAGGACAGTCCTACGAGCAGTACTTC
>.|TRBV7-2|TRBD2|TRBJ2-3
CASSLTRLAGVDTQYF
TGTGCCAGCAGCTTAACGCGTCTAGCGGGGGTAGATACGCAGTATTTT
>once|TRBV5-6|.|TRBJ2-2
CASSFSPGELFF
TGTGCCAGCAGCTTCTCCCCCGGGGAGCTGTTTTTT
>.|TRBV7-2|TRBD1|TRBJ2-7
CASSKWDSAYEQYF
TGTGCCAGCAGCAAGTGGGACAGCGCCTACGAGCAGTACTTC
>.|TRBV5-1|.|TRBJ1-5
CASSLGGTTGGQPQHF
TGCGCCAGCAGCTTGGGCGGGACGACCGGGGGTCAGCCCCAGCATTTT
>.|TRBV4-1|TRBD2|TRBJ2-7
CASSPTRGATYEQYF
TGCGCCAGCAGCCCCACGCGGGGGGCCACCTACGAGCAGTACTTC
>.|TRBV6-5|.|TRBJ2-5
CASSLALNQETQYF
TGTGCCAGCAGCCTCGCCCTAAACCAAGAGACCCAGTACTTC
>.|TRBV7-9|.|TRBJ2-7
CASSLVWEGGEQYF
TGTGCCAGCAGCTTAGTATGGGAAGGGGGCGAGCAGTACTTC
>once|TRBV6-6|TRBD1|TRBJ2-3
CASSFRQGADTQYF
TGTGCCAGCAGTTTTAGACAGGGGGCGGATACGCAGTATTTT
>.|TRBV10-3|.|TRBJ2-3
CAISESGGGGADTQYF
TGTGCCATCAGTGAGTCGGGTGGAGGGGGCGCAGATACGCAGTATTTT
>few|TRBV5-6|.|TRBJ1-2
CASNWGTIAYGYTF
TGTGCCAGCAACTGGGGGACAATTGCCTATGGCTACACCTTC
>.|TRBV5-1|.|TRBJ1-1
CASSPQQGRDTEAFF
TGCGCCAGCAGCCCACAACAGGGTCGGGACACTGAAGCTTTCTTT
>once|TRBV4-1|.|TRBJ2-3
CASSQGRMGGGTDTQYF
TGCGCCAGCAGCCAAGGAAGGATGGGAGGTGGCACAGATACGCAGTATTTT
>few|TRBV7-9|TRBD1|TRBJ1-4
CASRGQGESEKLFF
TGTGCCAGCAGAGGACAGGGAGAGAGTGAAAAACTGTTTTTT
>.|TRBV19|TRBD1|TRBJ2-2
CASSSGTGGTSGELFF
TGTGCCAGTAGTAGCGGGACAGGGGGCACTTCCGGGGAGCTGTTTTTT
>.|TRBV1|.|TRBJ2-3
CTSSAGLAASTDTQYF
TGCACCAGCAGCGCGGGGCTAGCGGCTAGCACAGATACGCAGTATTTT
>.|TRBV27|.|TRBJ1-1
CASSGGLLDYAEAFF
TGTGCCAGCAGTGGGGGACTCTTAGATTACGCTGAAGCTTTCTTT
>.|TRBV28|TRBD1|TRBJ2-1
CASRQTGTNEQFF
TGTGCCAGCAGGCAGACAGGGACCAATGAGCAGTTCTTC
>.|TRBV19|TRBD1|TRBJ2-3
CASSTRQGPNTQYF
TGTGCCAGTAGTACCCGACAGGGACCCAATACGCAGTATTTT
>once|TRBV7-9|.|TRBJ1-5
CASSSDNSNQPQHF
TGTGCCAGCAGCTCAGACAATAGCAATCAGCCCCAGCATTTT
>.|TRBV6-4|TRBD2|TRBJ2-7
CASSEVAGGIHEQYF
TGTGCCAGCAGTGAAGTAGCGGGGGGGATACACGAGCAGTACTTC
>.|TRBV4-1|TRBD1|TRBJ1-6
CASSQAQTGVSNSPLHF
TGCGCCAGCAGCCAAGCCCAGACAGGGGTGTCGAATTCACCCCTCCACTTT
>.|TRBV14|TRBD2|TRBJ2-1
CASSQQAGGPDEQFF
TGTGCCAGCAGCCAACAAGCGGGGGGGCCCGATGAGCAGTTCTTC